These T cell receptor beta chains were read from a single sample in a study of blood T cell repertoires in COVID-19. Assay used: immunoSEQ multiplex PCR; TCRdb lists only in-frame clones, some missing. The sample has about 330,000 clones, 65% to 90% seen once. Sequencing was done on a sample of peripheral blood. The receptors originated from a human donor in a cohort sampled during active COVID-19. The CDR3 runs from the conserved cysteine through the conserved F or W. A D gene is named only where the DNA matches it firmly. For some rows the clone size is stated as once, few or many, or as a class when expanded; others skip it.

d_gene	abundance	v_gene	j_gene	CDR3aa	CDR3nt
TRBD1	.	TRBV12-3/TRBV12-4	TRBJ1-2	CASSKTGWDGYTF	TGTGCCAGCAGTAAGACAGGGTGGGATGGCTACACCTTC
TRBD2	.	TRBV2	TRBJ2-7	CASSDGRGAYEQYF	TGTGCCAGCAGTGATGGACGGGGGGCCTACGAGCAGTACTTC
.	.	TRBV6-5	TRBJ1-4	CASSWSDSANEKLFF	TGTGCCAGCAGTTGGTCGGACAGCGCTAATGAAAAACTGTTTTTT
.	.	TRBV7-9	TRBJ1-4	CASRLENVLGPEKLFF	TGTGCCAGCAGACTGGAGAACGTGCTTGGCCCTGAAAAACTGTTTTTT
TRBD1	.	TRBV30	TRBJ1-1	CACDRGLWGEAFF	TGTGCCTGTGACAGGGGGCTTTGGGGTGAAGCTTTCTTT
.	once	TRBV18	TRBJ1-2	CASSPRGQDYGYTF	TGTGCCAGCTCACCAAGGGGACAAGACTATGGCTACACCTTC
.	once	TRBV27	TRBJ1-6	CASSLNFQGYSPLHF	TGTGCCAGCAGTTTGAATTTTCAGGGTTATTCACCCCTCCACTTT
.	.	TRBV19	TRBJ1-4	CATTETGFSTNEKLFF	TGTGCCACCACAGAAACAGGGTTTTCAACTAATGAAAAACTGTTTTTT
TRBD2	.	TRBV5-1	TRBJ2-5	CASSLGLAGRARGETQYF	TGCGCCAGCAGCTTAGGCCTAGCGGGTAGAGCGAGGGGAGAGACCCAGTACTTC
TRBD2	.	TRBV27	TRBJ2-1	CASSHLAGGSSNEQFF	TGTGCCAGCAGTCACCTAGCGGGGGGGTCGTCCAATGAGCAGTTCTTC
.	few	TRBV6-2/TRBV6-3	TRBJ2-1	CASSYRGGAYNEQFF	TGTGCCAGCAGTTATCGAGGGGGGGCCTACAATGAGCAGTTCTTC
TRBD1	once	TRBV24-1	TRBJ2-5	CATSEGQGLQETQYF	TGTGCCACCAGTGAGGGACAGGGGCTCCAAGAGACCCAGTACTTC
TRBD1	.	TRBV29-1	TRBJ1-2	CSVEEQGNYGYTF	TGCAGCGTTGAGGAACAGGGGAACTATGGCTACACCTTC
.	few	TRBV2	TRBJ1-5	CASMAGSNQPQHF	TGTGCCAGCATGGCAGGGAGCAATCAGCCCCAGCATTTT
TRBD2	.	TRBV3-1/TRBV3-2	TRBJ2-3	CASSQISGVGTDTQYF	TGTGCCAGCAGCCAAATTAGCGGGGTAGGCACAGATACGCAGTATTTT
.	.	TRBV7-2	TRBJ1-2	CASSLGPSGYGYTF	TGTGCCAGCAGCTTAGGCCCGTCGGGCTATGGCTACACCTTC
TRBD1	.	TRBV19	TRBJ1-2	CASTTGNYGYTF	TGTGCCAGTACGACAGGGAACTATGGCTACACCTTC
TRBD2	.	TRBV30	TRBJ2-5	CAWSVGGVIETQYF	TGTGCCTGGAGTGTGGGGGGGGTGATAGAGACCCAGTACTTC